Sequencing of this TCR beta chain was carried out in a study of control samples from healthy donors and cancer patients (dated by TCRdb to 2020 to 2021). The library was generated by the immunoSEQ multiplex PCR assay. The table comes from immuneACCESS by way of TCRdb, which keeps in-frame sequences with V and J called. Part of the clones is missing from these tables; in studies checked, under half for an unresolved V gene and the rest for unknown reasons. Across this sample there are over 100,000 clones, with about 88% seen only once. In total, the top ten clones hold roughly 3.4% of the sample. Cut back by 3 bases and 0 bases, the V and J ends lie 8 bases apart. The CDR3 numbers 14 residues from cysteine through phenylalanine. The DNA shown is the 42-base CDR3, in frame from base 1. Looking up the germline V gene yields CDR1 KGHSH and CDR2 LQKENI. In regard to this clone: Which antigen it targets is not known. Base-call qualities are not available, and no considerably larger clone is one nucleotide away.

The V gene is TRBV18 and the J gene is TRBJ1-1; confidence is insufficient to name the D gene. The sequencing sample was made of blood. The sequence came from a man aged 50-60 years in good health. The CDR3 here reads CASSPRSLNTEAFF. In nucleotide form, the sequence is TGTGCCAGCTCACCGCGTTCATTGAACACTGAAGCTTTCTTT. The variable domain in full, with residues beyond the CDR3 obtained from the reference TRBV18 and TRBJ1-1 genes, is NAGVMQNPRHLVRRRGQEARLRCSPMKGHSHVYWYRQLPEEGLKFMVYLQKENIIDESGMPKERFSAEFPKEGPSILRIQQVVRGDSAAYFCASSPRSLNTEAFFGQGTRLTVV.